The T cell receptor beta chain described here comes from a study of T cell responses to AZD1222 COVID-19 vaccine (dated by TCRdb to the early 2020s). With respect to the entire study: A total of 233 trial participants underwent TCR sequencing, of whom some 210 received two doses of AZD1222 and roughly 25 received two doses of the MenACWY control vaccine. Trial participants were enrolled into age subgroups of 18-55, 56-69 and 70-plus years, which contained around 140, 26 and 57 TCR-sequenced participants, respectively. General conclusions and limits of the study: Reportedly, almost half of the unique spike-specific TCRs recognized epitopes lying outside the regions that are mutated in the B.1.351 and B.1.1.7 variants. Participants were mostly white British and included more females than males, and it was suggested by the authors that clonal diversity may have been underestimated. The 56-69-year group was small, and its depth increase did not reach significance, likely because of low power. A significant rise in spike-specific TCR breadth and depth was observed after two AZD1222 doses relative to day 0 and relative to MenACWY recipients. Only 5 to 7 AZD1222 recipients were SARS-CoV-2 seropositive at baseline, limiting conclusions about previously exposed vaccinees. The whole spike protein was spanned by vaccine-associated CD4 TCRs, and dominant responses were seen in regions 160-218 and 743-854. Because no day 14 peak-response samples were available, the repertoires could be characterized only after the peak T cell response.

The sample's time point label is to be understood as: about 28 days (+/-7) after the second vaccine dose. AZD1222 recipients with second doses at about 4 weeks or about 12 weeks were pooled, because spike-specific TCR depth and breadth did not differ between schedules. Samples from vaccinated people were obtained from the UK trials COV001 and COV002, which included a single-blind randomized controlled phase 2/3 trial of AZD1222 (ChAdOx1 nCoV-19) in healthy adults. Trial participant PBMC samples were collected at day 0 and day 28 after the second dose for TCRbeta chain sequencing. The CDR3 has 15 amino acids, counting the end cysteine and phenylalanine. The DNA shown is the 45-base CDR3, in frame from base 1. The V end gives up 3 bases and the J end 4 bases, leaving 8 bases in the junction not matched to a gene. CDR1 is given as SGHNT and CDR2 as YYREEE, both from the germline V gene (reference sequence).

Comment on this clone: Its target antigen remains unknown. No base qualities exist here, and no much larger clone lies one base off it.

The CDR3 regions of human TCRbeta chains were analyzed by immunosequencing. Per the original workflow: TCRs in the repertoires were matched against a reference library of SARS-CoV-2-specific TCRs that had been generated with the MIRA antigen-specificity platform. Breadth was defined as the fraction of unique TCRs that were SARS-CoV-2-associated, and depth was defined as the fraction of total T cells that were SARS-CoV-2-associated. Using the MIRA data, each spike-specific TCR was mapped to the spike region that the TCR reacts to and placed in a CD4 or CD8 class. Log10-transformed breadth and depth values were compared by one-way ANOVA with Sidak's multiple comparisons tests. In TCRdb, the immuneACCESS table is reduced to in-frame sequences with V and J assigned. These tables do not hold every clone; where another copy was compared, an unresolved V gene accounts for under half, and the others remain unexplained. Clone size and V and J calls were adopted from that table, with D and trimming inferred from the DNA. The sample table shows some 70,000 clones, and over 70% are seen once. The leading ten clones occupy over 12% of the sample.

Sequencing used peripheral blood, obtained 28 days after the second AZD1222 dose. The V gene is TRBV5-4 and the J gene is TRBJ1-1; 8 junctional bases match TRBD1. The TCR sequence derives from an adult who received the AZD1222 COVID-19 vaccine. The bases are TGTGCCAGCAGCTCGGATACCACAGGGGGCACTGAAGCTTTCTTT. This translates into CASSSDTTGGTEAFF. The CDR3 plus the reference TRBV5-4 and TRBJ1-1 genes for the other parts give the full variable domain: ETGVTQSPTHLIKTRGQQVTLRCSSQSGHNTVSWYQQALGQGPQFIFQYYREEENGRGNFPPRFSGLQFPNYSSELNVNALELDDSALYLCASSSDTTGGTEAFFGQGTRLTVV.